This TCR beta chain was observed in a study of cytomegalovirus exposure and HLA in healthy donors. Primers for the PCR totalled 60 Vbeta and 13 Jbeta. TCRdb keeps only in-frame clones here, not all; method: immunoSEQ multiplex PCR. The profile shows fewer than 120,000 clones, 76% of them singletons. This clone was seen more than once but under ten times. Its matching antigen is unknown. Per germline, CDR1 LNHDA and CDR2 SQIVND (reference sequence). V dropped 7 bases and J dropped 1; count of bases not matched to a gene: 3. The CDR3 loop spans 13 amino acids. Study-level findings and limits: In an earlier analysis, about 87% or about 30%: the productive usage of most TCR beta V segments. The authors listed 150 to 200 TCR beta chains as cytomegalovirus-associated. A link between a missense DCLRE1C variant and TCR beta V- and J-gene trimming emerged from a later analysis.

Sequencing was done on a sample of PBMCs. The J gene is TRBJ2-7, the V gene TRBV19, with 8 bases that match TRBD1. This TCR was recovered from a man aged 25-45 years in good health and CMV-seropositive. CDR3 amino acids: CASNNRGSYEQYF. The CDR3 bases are TGTGCCAGTAACAACAGGGGGTCCTACGAGCAGTACTTC.